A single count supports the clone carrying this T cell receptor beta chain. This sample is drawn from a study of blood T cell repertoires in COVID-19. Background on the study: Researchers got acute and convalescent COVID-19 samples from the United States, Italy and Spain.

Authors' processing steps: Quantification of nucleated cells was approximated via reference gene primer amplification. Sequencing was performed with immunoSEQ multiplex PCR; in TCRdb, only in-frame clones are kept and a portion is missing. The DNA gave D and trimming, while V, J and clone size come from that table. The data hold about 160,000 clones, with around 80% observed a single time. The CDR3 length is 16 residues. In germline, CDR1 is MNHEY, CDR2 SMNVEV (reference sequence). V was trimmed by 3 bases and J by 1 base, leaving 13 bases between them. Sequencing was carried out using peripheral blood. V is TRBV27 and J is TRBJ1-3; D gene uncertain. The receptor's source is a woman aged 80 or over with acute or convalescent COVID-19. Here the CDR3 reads CASSLSGTGSGNTIYF. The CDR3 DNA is TGTGCCAGCAGTTTGTCCGGTACGGGGTCTGGAAACACCATATATTTT.